The 17 T cell receptor beta chains listed next were all sequenced from one sample in a study of early T cells in non-severe SARS-CoV-2 infection. Each CDR3 protein gets one entry after TCRdb re-called the 5' RACE reads with MiXCR. The repertoire holds under 65,000 distinct CDR3 sequences, with roughly 10% as singletons. Sequencing was carried out using whole blood. The receptors originated from an adult who was a healthcare worker with PCR-confirmed SARS-CoV-2 infection or an uninfected control (not recorded which).

This clonotype was detected many times. This chain uses TRBV6-2 or TRBV6-3 with TRBJ2-3; no reliable D call. The CDR3 extends over 14 amino acids. V gave up 0 bases and J gave up 2 bases, with 6 bases separating them. The germline V gene has CDR1 MNHEY and CDR2 SVGEGT. CDR3: CASSYSSHTDTQYF. Written as DNA, the CDR3 is TGTGCCAGCAGTTACTCCTCCCACACAGATACGCAGTATTTT.

This CDR3 reads CAWSLGTGSSYNSPLHF. In DNA form, the CDR3 reads TGTGCCTGGAGTTTGGGTACAGGGAGCTCCTATAATTCACCCCTCCACTTT. The chain employs TRBV30 and TRBJ1-6, with a weak D call TRBD1 (6 bases). CDR1 is GTSNPN, CDR2 SVGIG, per germline (reference sequence). This CDR3 is 17 amino acids long. V dropped 2 bases and J dropped 0 bases, with 14 bases sitting between them. The full variable domain, rest sourced from reference TRBV30 and TRBJ1-6, is SQTIHQWPATLVQPVGSPLSLECTVEGTSNPNLYWYRQAAGRGLQLLFYSVGIGQISSEVPQNLSASRPQDRQFILSSKKLLLSDSGFYLCAWSLGTGSSYNSPLHFGNGTRLTVT.

This clonotype was detected ten times or more. This chain connects TRBV7-8 to TRBJ1-3; D ambiguous. The CDR3 totals 15 residues. Trimming shortened V by 0 bases and J by 0 bases, and 6 bases separated the two germline ends. CDR1 and CDR2 from the germline V gene are SGHVS and FQNEAQ. In nucleotides, the CDR3 is TGTGCCAGCAGCTTAGCGTGGGCCTCTGGAAACACCATATATTTT. Translation gives CASSLAWASGNTIYF.

At least ten counts were recorded for this clonotype. The J gene is TRBJ1-3, the V gene TRBV27; D ambiguous. V lost 0 bases and J lost 0, with 6 bases in between. CDR1 and CDR2 (germline): MNHEY, SMNVEV (reference sequence). The CDR3 has 15 amino acids. In DNA form, the CDR3 reads TGTGCCAGCAGTTTATCCGGTCTCTCTGGAAACACCATATATTTT. Protein: CASSLSGLSGNTIYF.

The chain uses TRBV4-1 and TRBJ2-3, with TRBD2 matching 8 bases. Germline V lookup: CDR1 MGHRA, CDR2 YSYEKL. The CDR3 is 17 amino acids. The V segment lost 3 bases and the J segment 2 bases; nucleotides outside the gene matches: 10. In DNA form, the CDR3 reads TGCGCCAGCAGCCAGGGGATACGGGGGGGAGTCACAGATACGCAGTATTTT. It is translated as CASSQGIRGGVTDTQYF.

The chain joins TRBV6-5 to TRBJ2-5; no firm D call. CDR1 MNHEY and CDR2 SVGAGI come from the germline V gene. The germline V and J ends were trimmed by 8 bases and 4 bases, with 8 bases remaining between them. CDR3 length: 11 amino acids. As DNA, the CDR3 is TGTGCCAGCGTAATCGGAGAGACCCAGTACTTC. Protein product: CASVIGETQYF.

J is TRBJ2-5 and V is TRBV11-2, with 8 bases identical to TRBD1. V dropped 0 bases and J dropped 2; count of bases not matched to a gene: 11. CDR1 and CDR2 from the germline V gene are SGHAT and FQNNGV. This CDR3 has 18 amino acids. DNA for the CDR3: TGTGCCAGCAGCTTAGACCCGGGACAGGAGATTTTACAAGAGACCCAGTACTTC. Its translation is CASSLDPGQEILQETQYF.

The V and J genes are TRBV5-4 and TRBJ1-1; D perhaps matches TRBD1 (5 bases). Germline V gene lookup returns CDR1 SGHNT and CDR2 YYREEE (reference sequence). V lost 0 bases to trimming and J lost 1 base, with 13 bases between them. The CDR3 consists of 16 residues. CDR3 amino acids: CASSLAGTVRNTEAFF. The CDR3, as DNA: TGTGCCAGCAGCTTGGCCGGGACGGTACGGAACACTGAAGCTTTCTTT.

V and J are TRBV19 and TRBJ2-3, with TRBD2 matching over 8 bases. This CDR3 has 18 residues. V shed 3 bases, J shed 7 bases, and the junction held 18 bases outside the gene matches. Germline V gives CDR1 LNHDA, CDR2 SQIVND (reference sequence). The CDR3 DNA reads TGTGCCAGTAGTATCCTGGGGGTAGCGGGATCCGGTAGGAATACGCAGTATTTT. Its protein product is CASSILGVAGSGRNTQYF.

With respect to this clonotype: Given a much more abundant clone one base away, this may be a read error. The chain links TRBV28 to TRBJ1-6, with 7 bases aligning to TRBD1. From germline, CDR1 is MDHEN and CDR2 SYDVKM. This CDR3 spans 13 amino acids. After removal of 5 bases from V and 7 bases from J, the junction contained 2 bases not matched to a gene. CDR3 sequence: CASSVQGNSPLHF. CDR3 nucleotides: TGTGCCAGCAGTGTACAGGGGAATTCACCCCTCCACTTT.

This clonotype was observed at least ten times. The gene calls are TRBV7-2 and TRBJ2-2; D could derive from TRBD1 or TRBD2 (6 bases each). The CDR3 is 14 amino acids. V lost 3 bases and J 7 bases, leaving 12 bases between the germline ends. In germline, CDR1 is SGHTA, CDR2 FQGNSA. CDR3 DNA: TGTGCCAGCAGCTTTAAGGGGGGAGTCGGGGAGCTGTTTTTT. It translates to CASSFKGGVGELFF. Complete variable domain (other parts from reference TRBV7-2 and TRBJ2-2): GAGVSQSPSNKVTEKGKDVELRCDPISGHTALYWYRQSLGQGLEFLIYFQGNSAPDKSGLPSDRFSAERTGGSVSTLTIQRTQQEDSAVYLCASSFKGGVGELFFGEGSRLTVL.

This clonotype was counted ten times or more. The V and J genes are TRBV20-1 and TRBJ1-2, with TRBD1 matching over 9 bases. V was clipped by 3 bases and J by 8 bases; unmatched bases: 7. Germline V gene data show CDR1 as DFQATT and CDR2 as SNEGSKA (reference sequence). The CDR3 is 13 amino acids. DNA of the CDR3: TGCAGTGCTAGGTGGGGACAGGGCGTCGGCTACACCTTC. It encodes CSARWGQGVGYTF.

The chain carries TRBV11-2 and TRBJ1-2; the D gene is possibly TRBD1 (5 bases). Germline CDR1 SGHAT, CDR2 FQNNGV. The CDR3 spans 15 residues. With 1 base removed from V and 2 bases from J, the gap between germline ends came to 11 bases. CDR3 amino acids: CASSLVSGRNYGYTF. CDR3 nucleotides: TGTGCCAGCAGCTTAGTTTCAGGGCGCAACTATGGCTACACCTTC.

This clonotype was counted at least ten times. The J gene is TRBJ2-7, the V gene TRBV27; no clear D. The germline V gene has CDR1 MNHEY and CDR2 SMNVEV (reference sequence). The CDR3 sequence is 14 residues long. V was pared by 1 base and J by 0 bases, with 7 bases between. CDR3: CASSLFDPSYEQYF. The CDR3 coding sequence is TGTGCCAGCAGTTTATTTGACCCCTCCTACGAGCAGTACTTC.

The chain has TRBV6-2 or TRBV6-3 and TRBJ1-6; D gene unclear. The CDR3 extends over 12 amino acids. The V end was cut by 6 bases, the J end by 8 bases, with 8 bases between. Germline assignment: CDR1 MNHEY and CDR2 SVGEGT. The CDR3 DNA reads TGTGCCAGCAGGCCATCTGATTCACCCCTCCACTTT. Translating gives CASRPSDSPLHF.

DNA of the CDR3: TGCGCCAGCAGCTTCCAGGAGCTTTTCACAGATACGCAGTATTTT. As protein: CASSFQELFTDTQYF. J is TRBJ2-3 and V is TRBV5-1; D call uncertain. With 2 bases removed from V and 2 bases from J, the gap between germline ends came to 12 bases. This CDR3 is 15 amino acids long. The germline V gene has CDR1 SGHRS and CDR2 YFSETQ.

The J gene is TRBJ1-1, the V gene TRBV28; D unresolved. This CDR3 has 15 residues. The germline CDR1 and CDR2 sequences are MDHEN and SYDVKM. The V and J ends lost 1 base and 2 bases respectively, with 11 bases between them. The CDR3 coding sequence is TGTGCCAGCAGTTTATCCGTGGCGGAAAACACTGAAGCTTTCTTT. Protein sequence: CASSLSVAENTEAFF.